This is a list of T cell receptor beta chains from one sample in a study of early T cells in non-severe SARS-CoV-2 infection. MiXCR was run by TCRdb on the 5' RACE reads, yielding one entry per CDR3 protein. The sample consists of fewer than 55,000 distinct CDR3 sequences, 4% of them appearing once. Sequencing input: whole blood. These TCRs come from an adult who was a healthcare worker with PCR-confirmed SARS-CoV-2 infection or an uninfected control (not recorded which). Each CDR3 is given with its conserved first and last residue. The D gene is left open where the match is weak. Clone size, where shown, is once, few, many, or a class for clones that have expanded.

TRBV29-1	TRBD2	many	TRBJ2-1	CSVERLAHHNEQFF
TRBV6-1	.	many	TRBJ1-6	CASRLRGVGDSPLHF
TRBV21-1	.	many	TRBJ2-6	CASSKVGKSGANVLTF
TRBV3-1	TRBD1	.	TRBJ2-3	CASSQDRGLNTDTQYF
TRBV11-2	.	many	TRBJ2-7	CASSQQDLGVEQYF
TRBV19	TRBD1	many	TRBJ1-5	CASGNRGDQPQHF
TRBV5-1	.	many	TRBJ2-3	CASSLPSLSTDTQYF
TRBV4-1	.	many	TRBJ2-5	CASSLSIPGPSSRETQYF
TRBV7-9	.	.	TRBJ2-2	CASSSLPPGKLFF
TRBV5-6	TRBD2	many	TRBJ2-1	CASSYFPSGTTWGFF
TRBV7-7	TRBD2	many	TRBJ2-1	CASSSGLARYNEQFF
TRBV12-3/TRBV12-4	.	.	TRBJ2-1	CASSFYHLLSYNEQFF
TRBV6-5	.	many	TRBJ2-3	CASSRRQSTDTQYF
TRBV7-6	TRBD2	many	TRBJ2-3	CASSTGLVDTQYF
TRBV2	.	few	TRBJ1-1	CASVGEGRYTEAFF
TRBV29-1	.	many	TRBJ1-2	CSVGAGVYGYTF
TRBV2	.	many	TRBJ2-7	CASTDQTGYEQYF
TRBV24-1	TRBD1	.	TRBJ2-7	CATSDDVTGTYEQYF
TRBV3-1	.	.	TRBJ1-2	CASSQDLLGYTF
TRBV7-9	.	many	TRBJ1-5	CASSYTNQPQHF
TRBV4-1	.	many	TRBJ1-3	CASSQEGHPGNTIYF
TRBV19	.	many	TRBJ2-2	CASSPGSRVSSTGELFF
TRBV7-8	.	few	TRBJ2-1	CASSSQLEVFSYNEQFF
TRBV29-1	.	many	TRBJ2-5	CSVERARETQYF
TRBV6-5	.	many	TRBJ2-3	CASRQGQINTQYF
TRBV5-1	TRBD2	many	TRBJ2-1	CASSPMTSPDHEQFF
TRBV7-3	TRBD1	many	TRBJ2-7	CASRAGTGGDEQYF
TRBV9	.	many	TRBJ2-3	CASSVAWGTTDTQYF
TRBV7-2	.	many	TRBJ2-3	CASSTYLSTDTQYF
TRBV2	.	few	TRBJ2-4	CASSDGKNLAKNIQYF
TRBV3-1	.	.	TRBJ1-1	CASSQDWGASSTEAFF
TRBV7-9	.	many	TRBJ2-3	CASSLDQDTQYF
TRBV30	.	many	TRBJ2-1	CAWSVRGGDEQFF
TRBV19	.	many	TRBJ1-5	CASSIGPGGGHQPQHF
TRBV6-1	.	many	TRBJ2-4	CASSDEAIDNKNIQYF
TRBV20-1	TRBD2	many	TRBJ2-5	CSAPARYSGEETQYF
TRBV25-1	.	many	TRBJ2-7	CASRGRFGGPYEQYF
TRBV7-6	.	many	TRBJ2-1	CASNSIRGKNNEQFF
TRBV30	TRBD1	many	TRBJ2-3	CAWARGGYSTDTQYF
TRBV5-1	TRBD1	many	TRBJ1-3	CASSLAGQGNTIYF
TRBV4-1	.	many	TRBJ1-3	CASSQDRIAGNTIYF
TRBV27	.	few	TRBJ2-7	CASQGHISYEQYF
TRBV12-3/TRBV12-4	.	few	TRBJ1-5	CASTRDYSNQPQHF